A selection of T cell receptor beta chains follows, all from one sample in a study of control samples from healthy donors and cancer patients. Repertoires were generated with immunoSEQ multiplex PCR, while TCRdb's copy carries only in-frame clones and drops some. This sample yields approximately 150,000 clones, of which roughly 93% are seen a single time; more than 4.5% belongs to the top ten. The specimen sequenced was blood. The receptors derive from a man aged 18 to 30 in good health. The CDR3 runs from the conserved cysteine through the conserved F or W. Fields, in order: D gene, CDR3 length, clone size, V gene, J gene, CDR3 DNA, CDR3 protein. The D gene is left open where the match is weak. The size field is filled for only some rows; it gives once, few, many or a size class.

D gene: .; CDR3 length: 16; clone size: .; V gene: TRBV4-3; J gene: TRBJ1-5; CDR3 DNA: TGCGCCAGCAGCCCGGGATTTAGGGGCTTTAATCAGCCCCAGCATTTT; CDR3 protein: CASSPGFRGFNQPQHF
D gene: .; CDR3 length: 14; clone size: .; V gene: TRBV9; J gene: TRBJ2-7; CDR3 DNA: TGTGCCAGCAGTGGGGCAGAGGGGGCCTACGAGCAGTACTTC; CDR3 protein: CASSGAEGAYEQYF
D gene: .; CDR3 length: 15; clone size: .; V gene: TRBV28; J gene: TRBJ1-6; CDR3 DNA: TGTGCCAGCAGGGCTCGGACGGGTGAAAATTCACCCCTCCACTTT; CDR3 protein: CASRARTGENSPLHF
D gene: .; CDR3 length: 14; clone size: .; V gene: TRBV5-1; J gene: TRBJ2-1; CDR3 DNA: TGCGCCAGCGGGAGGGGGGTCTCCTACAATGAGCAGTTCTTC; CDR3 protein: CASGRGVSYNEQFF
D gene: TRBD2; CDR3 length: 16; clone size: .; V gene: TRBV13; J gene: TRBJ2-2; CDR3 DNA: TGTGCCAGCAGCTTAGGGGCTAGCGGGGCCACCGGGGAGCTGTTTTTT; CDR3 protein: CASSLGASGATGELFF
D gene: .; CDR3 length: 16; clone size: once; V gene: TRBV5-1; J gene: TRBJ1-4; CDR3 DNA: TGCGCCAGCAGCTTGTCCCTGGGTCTTTCGGATGAAAAACTGTTTTTT; CDR3 protein: CASSLSLGLSDEKLFF
D gene: .; CDR3 length: 15; clone size: once; V gene: TRBV3-1/TRBV3-2; J gene: TRBJ1-5; CDR3 DNA: TGTGCCAGCAGCCAAGAGCCAGGGCACACCCAGCCCCAGCATTTT; CDR3 protein: CASSQEPGHTQPQHF
D gene: .; CDR3 length: 16; clone size: once; V gene: TRBV7-2; J gene: TRBJ1-3; CDR3 DNA: TGTGCCAGCAGCTTAAGTGCAGGGGCTGGCGGAAACACCATATATTTT; CDR3 protein: CASSLSAGAGGNTIYF
D gene: .; CDR3 length: 13; clone size: .; V gene: TRBV5-6; J gene: TRBJ1-4; CDR3 DNA: TGTGCCAGCAGCTTGGACCGTAATGAAAAACTGTTTTTT; CDR3 protein: CASSLDRNEKLFF
D gene: .; CDR3 length: 12; clone size: .; V gene: TRBV6-6; J gene: TRBJ1-1; CDR3 DNA: TGTGCCAGCAGTTCCACAGGGAGTGGAGCTTTCTTT; CDR3 protein: CASSSTGSGAFF
D gene: .; CDR3 length: 15; clone size: .; V gene: TRBV9; J gene: TRBJ2-3; CDR3 DNA: TGTGCCAGCAGCTACCGGGGGACAAGCACAGATACGCAGTATTTT; CDR3 protein: CASSYRGTSTDTQYF
D gene: .; CDR3 length: 15; clone size: once; V gene: TRBV11-3; J gene: TRBJ2-7; CDR3 DNA: TGTGCCAGCAGCCCAGCTTCGGGACCGTCCTACGAGCAGTACTTC; CDR3 protein: CASSPASGPSYEQYF
D gene: .; CDR3 length: 13; clone size: .; V gene: TRBV19; J gene: TRBJ2-5; CDR3 DNA: TGTGCCAGTAGCCCAATAGCGGAAGAGACCCAGTACTTC; CDR3 protein: CASSPIAEETQYF
D gene: .; CDR3 length: 15; clone size: once; V gene: TRBV9; J gene: TRBJ2-5; CDR3 DNA: TGTGCCAGCAGCCCCCGACGCCTCGCCCAAGAGACCCAGTACTTC; CDR3 protein: CASSPRRLAQETQYF
D gene: TRBD1; CDR3 length: 16; clone size: .; V gene: TRBV9; J gene: TRBJ2-1; CDR3 DNA: TGTGCCAGCAGCGTAGATTACAGGGGGGTCTACAATGAGCAGTTCTTC; CDR3 protein: CASSVDYRGVYNEQFF
D gene: TRBD1; CDR3 length: 16; clone size: .; V gene: TRBV6-5; J gene: TRBJ2-7; CDR3 DNA: TGTGCCAGCAGTTACACAACCGGGACAGGGCGGGTATGGCAGTACTTC; CDR3 protein: CASSYTTGTGRVWQYF
D gene: .; CDR3 length: 17; clone size: once; V gene: TRBV14; J gene: TRBJ1-6; CDR3 DNA: TGTGCCAGCAGCCTCGGCAGGAGGGTCTCCTATAATTCACCCCTCCACTTT; CDR3 protein: CASSLGRRVSYNSPLHF
D gene: .; CDR3 length: 14; clone size: .; V gene: TRBV9; J gene: TRBJ2-1; CDR3 DNA: TGTGCCAGCAGCGTAGACGGGAGATGGAATGAGCAGTTCTTC; CDR3 protein: CASSVDGRWNEQFF
D gene: TRBD2; CDR3 length: 19; clone size: .; V gene: TRBV4-1; J gene: TRBJ2-2; CDR3 DNA: TGCGCCAGCAGCCTCAGAGGGACTAGCGGGGGGAAAAACACCGGGGAGCTGTTTTTT; CDR3 protein: CASSLRGTSGGKNTGELFF
D gene: TRBD1; CDR3 length: 14; clone size: .; V gene: TRBV20-1; J gene: TRBJ2-5; CDR3 DNA: TGCAGTGCTAGTCCGGACAGGGGAGGGGAGACCCAGTACTTC; CDR3 protein: CSASPDRGGETQYF
D gene: TRBD2; CDR3 length: 16; clone size: .; V gene: TRBV5-1; J gene: TRBJ2-3; CDR3 DNA: TGCGCCAGCAGCTTTTCTAGCGGGGGGGGCACAGATACGCAGTATTTT; CDR3 protein: CASSFSSGGGTDTQYF
D gene: TRBD1; CDR3 length: 13; clone size: .; V gene: TRBV3-1/TRBV3-2; J gene: TRBJ2-3; CDR3 DNA: TGTGCCAGCAGCCGAGTTCGACAGGGATCGCAGTATTTT; CDR3 protein: CASSRVRQGSQYF
D gene: .; CDR3 length: 14; clone size: once; V gene: TRBV5-5; J gene: TRBJ1-1; CDR3 DNA: TGTGCCAGCAGCTTGGCCCGGTCGAACACTGAAGCTTTCTTT; CDR3 protein: CASSLARSNTEAFF
D gene: .; CDR3 length: 14; clone size: .; V gene: TRBV7-9; J gene: TRBJ1-6; CDR3 DNA: TGTGCCAGCAGCTTCACGGGAAGTAATTCACCCCTCCACTTT; CDR3 protein: CASSFTGSNSPLHF
D gene: TRBD2; CDR3 length: 16; clone size: .; V gene: TRBV7-3; J gene: TRBJ2-1; CDR3 DNA: TGTGCCAGCAGCTCGTTAGCGGGAGGGCCTGTCAATGAGCAGTTCTTC; CDR3 protein: CASSSLAGGPVNEQFF
D gene: .; CDR3 length: 14; clone size: .; V gene: TRBV5-1; J gene: TRBJ1-5; CDR3 DNA: TGCGCCAGCAGCTTGGGTCAGGCCAATCAGCCCCAGCATTTT; CDR3 protein: CASSLGQANQPQHF
D gene: .; CDR3 length: 15; clone size: .; V gene: TRBV6-6; J gene: TRBJ1-3; CDR3 DNA: TGTGCCAGCCTCCCCTGGAGCCCCTCTGGAAACACCATATATTTT; CDR3 protein: CASLPWSPSGNTIYF
D gene: .; CDR3 length: 14; clone size: .; V gene: TRBV7-8; J gene: TRBJ1-5; CDR3 DNA: TGTGCCAGCAGCTTAGCACAATCGATTCAGCCCCAGCATTTT; CDR3 protein: CASSLAQSIQPQHF
D gene: TRBD1; CDR3 length: 15; clone size: .; V gene: TRBV2; J gene: TRBJ1-5; CDR3 DNA: TGTGCCAGCAGCCCCGGGACAGGGGGTTTAAAGCCCCAGCATTTT; CDR3 protein: CASSPGTGGLKPQHF
D gene: TRBD1; CDR3 length: 19; clone size: .; V gene: TRBV19; J gene: TRBJ2-2; CDR3 DNA: TGTGCCAGTAGTATTCGTGGACAGGGGAGAAGCTTCCACGCCGGGGAGCTGTTTTTT; CDR3 protein: CASSIRGQGRSFHAGELFF
D gene: .; CDR3 length: 14; clone size: .; V gene: TRBV28; J gene: TRBJ1-5; CDR3 DNA: TGTGCCAGCAGTTTAAGCCAAGGAGGTCAGCCCCAGCATTTT; CDR3 protein: CASSLSQGGQPQHF
D gene: TRBD1; CDR3 length: 15; clone size: .; V gene: TRBV7-2; J gene: TRBJ1-4; CDR3 DNA: TGTGCCAGCAGCTCTGGACAGGGTCGGTACGAAAAACTGTTTTTT; CDR3 protein: CASSSGQGRYEKLFF
D gene: .; CDR3 length: 12; clone size: .; V gene: TRBV5-6; J gene: TRBJ1-1; CDR3 DNA: TGTGCCAGCACGGGGGGGTACACTGAAGCTTTCTTT; CDR3 protein: CASTGGYTEAFF
D gene: TRBD2; CDR3 length: 13; clone size: .; V gene: TRBV6-2/TRBV6-3; J gene: TRBJ2-7; CDR3 DNA: TGTGCCAGCAGTTTCGGCGGGAGGTATGAGCAGTACTTC; CDR3 protein: CASSFGGRYEQYF
D gene: .; CDR3 length: 15; clone size: .; V gene: TRBV2; J gene: TRBJ1-5; CDR3 DNA: TGTGCCAGCAGTGACTCCTTATCTGGCAATCAGCCCCAGCATTTT; CDR3 protein: CASSDSLSGNQPQHF
D gene: .; CDR3 length: 12; clone size: .; V gene: TRBV7-9; J gene: TRBJ2-1; CDR3 DNA: TGTGCCAGCAGCCCCCCTGCGGGGGAGCAGTTCTTC; CDR3 protein: CASSPPAGEQFF
D gene: TRBD2; CDR3 length: 16; clone size: .; V gene: TRBV9; J gene: TRBJ2-1; CDR3 DNA: TGTGCCAGCAGCGTAGGTCCCGGACTAGTTTACAATGAGCAGTTCTTC; CDR3 protein: CASSVGPGLVYNEQFF
D gene: .; CDR3 length: 12; clone size: .; V gene: TRBV30; J gene: TRBJ1-5; CDR3 DNA: TGTGCCTGCAAAAGGGGAAATCAGCCCCAGCATTTT; CDR3 protein: CACKRGNQPQHF
D gene: TRBD1; CDR3 length: 16; clone size: .; V gene: TRBV5-6; J gene: TRBJ2-5; CDR3 DNA: TGTGCCAGCAGCTTAAAAACAGGGGTGAGAAGAGAGACCCAGTACTTC; CDR3 protein: CASSLKTGVRRETQYF